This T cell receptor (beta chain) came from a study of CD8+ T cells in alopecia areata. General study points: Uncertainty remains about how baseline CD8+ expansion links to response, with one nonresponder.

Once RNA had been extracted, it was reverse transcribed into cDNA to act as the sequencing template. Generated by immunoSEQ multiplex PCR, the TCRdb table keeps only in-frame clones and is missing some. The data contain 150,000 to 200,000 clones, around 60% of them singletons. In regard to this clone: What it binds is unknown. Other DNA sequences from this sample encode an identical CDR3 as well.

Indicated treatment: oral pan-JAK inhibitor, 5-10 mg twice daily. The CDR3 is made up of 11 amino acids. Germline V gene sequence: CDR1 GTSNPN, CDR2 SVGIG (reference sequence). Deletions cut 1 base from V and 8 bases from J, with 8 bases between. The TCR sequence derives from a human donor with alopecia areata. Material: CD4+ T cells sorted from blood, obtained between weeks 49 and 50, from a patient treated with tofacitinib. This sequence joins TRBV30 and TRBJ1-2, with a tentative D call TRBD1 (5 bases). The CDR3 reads CAWSDGGGYTF. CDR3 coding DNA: TGTGCCTGGAGTGATGGGGGAGGCTACACCTTC.